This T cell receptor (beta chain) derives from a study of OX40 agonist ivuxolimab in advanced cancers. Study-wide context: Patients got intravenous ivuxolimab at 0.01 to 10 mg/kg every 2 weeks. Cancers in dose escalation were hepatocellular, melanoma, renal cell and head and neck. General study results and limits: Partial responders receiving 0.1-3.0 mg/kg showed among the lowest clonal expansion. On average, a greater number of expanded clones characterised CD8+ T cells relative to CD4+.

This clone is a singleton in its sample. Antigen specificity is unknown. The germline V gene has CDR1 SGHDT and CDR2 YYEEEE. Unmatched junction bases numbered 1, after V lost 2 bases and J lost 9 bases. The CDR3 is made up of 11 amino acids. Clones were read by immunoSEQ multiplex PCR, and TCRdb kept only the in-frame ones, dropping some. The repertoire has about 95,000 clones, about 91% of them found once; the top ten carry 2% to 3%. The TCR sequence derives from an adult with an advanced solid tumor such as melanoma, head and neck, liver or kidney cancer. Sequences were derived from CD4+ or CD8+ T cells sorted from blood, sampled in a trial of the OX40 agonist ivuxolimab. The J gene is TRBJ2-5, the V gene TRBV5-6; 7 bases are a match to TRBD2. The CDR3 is CASSFSGPQYF. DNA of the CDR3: TGTGCCAGCAGCTTTAGCGGGCCCCAGTACTTC.